The 21 T cell receptor beta chains presented below share a single source sample, sequenced in a study of T cells expressing NK-cell markers. TCRdb reprocessed the 5' RACE reads and stores each CDR3 protein as one record, lacking DNA. The listing records over 200,000 distinct CDR3 sequences. The specimen sequenced was blood T cells: a sorted CD56 or NKG2C T cell subset, CD4+ or CD8+ T cells, or bulk PBMC T cells (not recorded which). The receptors shown here come from a man younger than 35 in good health.

The J gene is TRBJ2-7, the V gene TRBV7-6; TCRdb returns TRBD2, unconfirmable since there is no DNA. Germline V gene data show CDR1 as SGHVS and CDR2 as FNYEAQ. This CDR3 region has 12 residues. CDR3 residues: CATRDSGYEQYF.

The chain is built from TRBV12-3 or TRBV12-4 and TRBJ2-1; the TCRdb call, TRBD1, lacks DNA for checking. The CDR3 has 12 residues. CDR3 amino acids: CASSWQGAGLFF.

The J gene is TRBJ2-7, the V gene TRBV20-1; lacking DNA, the TRBD1 call made by TCRdb goes unchecked. From germline, CDR1 is DFQATT and CDR2 SNEGSKA (reference sequence). The CDR3 has 15 residues. The CDR3 reads CSADPPVDVSYEQYF.

The CDR3 loop is CASSYSGMASGITEQFF. The chain recombines TRBV6-5 with TRBJ2-1; checking the TCRdb D call of TRBD2 is not possible without DNA. The germline V gene has CDR1 MNHEY and CDR2 SVGAGI. The CDR3 is made up of 17 amino acids.

This chain links TRBV2 with TRBJ2-7; TCRdb outputs TRBD1, but without DNA this stays unchecked. This CDR3 has 19 amino acids. From germline, CDR1 is SNHLY and CDR2 FYNNEI. CDR3 sequence: CASSEARGQKRPTGYEQYF.

The chain joins TRBV12-3 or TRBV12-4 to TRBJ2-1; TCRdb names TRBD2, which stays unverified in the absence of DNA. The CDR3 spans 16 residues. The CDR3 spells CASRPTSGLLKGEQFF.

This chain joins TRBV29-1 and TRBJ1-1. This CDR3 has 12 amino acids. Looked up from germline, CDR1 is SQVTM and CDR2 is ANQGSEA. CDR3 sequence reads: CSVVDGDTEAFF.

V usage is TRBV9 and J usage is TRBJ2-5; as DNA is missing, the TRBD1 call by TCRdb cannot be tested. Germline CDR1 SGDLS, CDR2 YYNGEE. This CDR3 contains 15 residues. The CDR3: CASCVKGGIQETQYF.

The chain is built from TRBV29-1 and TRBJ2-1; the TCRdb D gene call, TRBD2, has no DNA to confirm it. CDR3 length: 15 amino acids. Germline assignment: CDR1 SQVTM and CDR2 ANQGSEA. The CDR3 reads CSVHLSGRAEYEQFF.

This chain links TRBV5-1 with TRBJ2-1; TCRdb's D call, TRBD2, is unchecked because there is no DNA. The germline V gene has CDR1 SGHRS and CDR2 YFSETQ. The CDR3 sequence is 15 residues long. The CDR3 protein is CASSFVAGVVDEQFF. The whole variable domain, filled in from reference TRBV5-1 and TRBJ2-1, reads KAGVTQTPRYLIKTRGQQVTLSCSPISGHRSVSWYQQTPGQGLQFLFEYFSETQRNKGNFPGRFSGRQFSNSRSEMNVSTLELGDSALYLCASSFVAGVVDEQFFGPGTRLTVL.

This rearrangement joins TRBV5-4 to TRBJ2-3; TCRdb names TRBD1, which stays unverified in the absence of DNA. Germline V CDR1 and CDR2: SGHNT, YYREEE (reference sequence). This CDR3 region has 14 residues. The CDR3 loop is CASSPGQGGNTQYF.

The chain couples TRBV6-1 to TRBJ1-4; TCRdb designates TRBD1, a call that cannot be tested without DNA. The CDR3 has 14 residues. Germline V gene sequence: CDR1 MNHNS, CDR2 SASEGT. CDR3 sequence reads: CASSRQGNPEKLFF.

V usage is TRBV29-1 and J usage is TRBJ2-6; TCRdb's D call, TRBD2, is unchecked because there is no DNA. The CDR3 consists of 17 residues. Germline CDR1 reads SQVTM; CDR2 reads ANQGSEA. This CDR3 is CSVAGRWTEAGANVLTF.

The genes are TRBV27 and TRBJ2-7; the D call of TRBD2 rests on TCRdb alone, since no DNA is present to check it. This CDR3 is built from 13 residues. Germline-derived CDR1 and CDR2 are MNHEY and SMNVEV (reference sequence). CDR3 residues: CASSPTAGGEQYF.

The V and J genes are TRBV20-1 and TRBJ2-1; the TRBD2 assignment by TCRdb is unverifiable without DNA. CDR1 DFQATT and CDR2 SNEGSKA come from the germline V gene (reference sequence). This CDR3 contains 14 residues. CDR3 residues: CSAPPGLAGYGLFF.

The rearrangement joins TRBV6-5 to TRBJ1-2; as DNA is missing, the TRBD1 call by TCRdb cannot be tested. The CDR3 sequence is 17 residues long. The germline gives CDR1 MNHEY, CDR2 SVGAGI. The CDR3 spells CASRRPGEIFSNYGYTF.

The rearrangement links TRBV7-2 to TRBJ2-1; the TRBD1 assignment by TCRdb is unverifiable without DNA. This CDR3 spans 16 amino acids. Germline lookup yields CDR1 SGHTA and CDR2 FQGNSA. Here the CDR3 reads CASSARQAPGYNEQFF.

The chain joins TRBV5-1 to TRBJ2-5; checking the TCRdb D call of TRBD2 is not possible without DNA. The CDR3 is 14 residues long. CDR1 and CDR2 from the germline V gene are SGHRS and YFSETQ. CDR3 sequence reads: CASSQVVSGETQYF.

This chain uses TRBV5-5 with TRBJ2-7. The CDR3 length is 15 residues. In germline, CDR1 is SGHKS, CDR2 YYEKEE (reference sequence). The chain's CDR3 is CASSLGWERTYEQYF.

The V gene is TRBV7-6, the J gene TRBJ2-2; TCRdb indicates TRBD1, and absent DNA this call remains unverified. The CDR3 loop spans 17 amino acids. Germline CDR1 reads SGHVS; CDR2 reads FNYEAQ. CDR3 protein: CASSSPLGSYNTGELFF.

This chain links TRBV27 with TRBJ2-7; TCRdb returns TRBD1, unconfirmable since there is no DNA. This CDR3 contains 16 residues. Per germline, CDR1 MNHEY and CDR2 SMNVEV (reference sequence). This CDR3 is CASSLSADRASYEQYF.